This T cell receptor beta chain stems from a study of PD-L1 blockade in urothelial cancer. About the research overall: Patients had undergone 0 to 3 prior chemotherapy regimens.

Trimming removed 2 bases at V and 6 bases at J, with 16 bases between. This CDR3 comprises 15 residues. Germline CDR1 SEHNR, CDR2 FQNEAQ (reference sequence). Produced via immunoSEQ multiplex PCR; TCRdb's table is partial and in-frame only. Of around 100,000 clones detected, approximately 90% appear once; the ten largest clones hold around 4%. Time point of the sample: peripheral blood 6 weeks after treatment start. V is TRBV7-9 and J is TRBJ1-2, with a tentative D call TRBD1 (6 bases). This receptor was identified in a man aged 55 to 70 with urothelial cancer. The source was PBMCs, collected around atezolizumab (anti-PD-L1) treatment. Here the CDR3 reads CASSLMGAGKNGYTF. The CDR3 DNA reads as TGTGCCAGCAGCTTAATGGGGGCCGGGAAGAATGGCTACACCTTC. Variable domain in full (rest from reference TRBV7-9 and TRBJ1-2): DTGVSQNPRHKITKRGQNVTFRCDPISEHNRLYWYRQTLGQGPEFLTYFQNEAQLEKSRLLSDRFSAERPKGSFSTLEIQRTEQGDSAMYLCASSLMGAGKNGYTFGSGTRLTVV.